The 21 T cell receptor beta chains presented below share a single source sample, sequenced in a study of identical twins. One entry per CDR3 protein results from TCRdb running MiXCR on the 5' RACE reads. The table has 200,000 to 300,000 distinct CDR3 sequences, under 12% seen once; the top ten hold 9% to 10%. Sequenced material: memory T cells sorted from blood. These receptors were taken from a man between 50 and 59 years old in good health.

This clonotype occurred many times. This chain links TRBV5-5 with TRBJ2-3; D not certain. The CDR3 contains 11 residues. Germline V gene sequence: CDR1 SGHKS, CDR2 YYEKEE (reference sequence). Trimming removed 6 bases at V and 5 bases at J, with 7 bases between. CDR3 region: CASNVGDTQYF. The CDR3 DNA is TGTGCCAGCAACGTTGGAGATACGCAGTATTTT.

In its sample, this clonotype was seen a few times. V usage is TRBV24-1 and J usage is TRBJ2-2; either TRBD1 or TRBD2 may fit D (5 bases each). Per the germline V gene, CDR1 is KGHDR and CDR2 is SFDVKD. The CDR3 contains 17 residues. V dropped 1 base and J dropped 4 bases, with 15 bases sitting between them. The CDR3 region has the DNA TGTGCCACCAGTGATTTCGACGGGGCTAGGATCACCGGGGAGCTGTTTTTT. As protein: CATSDFDGARITGELFF.

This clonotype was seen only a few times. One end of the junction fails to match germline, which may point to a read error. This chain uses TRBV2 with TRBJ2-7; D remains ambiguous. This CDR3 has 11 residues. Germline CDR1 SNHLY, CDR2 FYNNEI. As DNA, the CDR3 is TGTGCCAGCAGTGATGCCCAGCTGTGGGACTTC. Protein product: CASSDAQLWDF.

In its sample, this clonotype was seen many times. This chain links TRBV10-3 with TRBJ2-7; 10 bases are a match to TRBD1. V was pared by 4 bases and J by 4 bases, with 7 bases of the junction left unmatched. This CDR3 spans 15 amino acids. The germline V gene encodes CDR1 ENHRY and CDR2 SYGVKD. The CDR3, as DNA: TGTGCCATCAGTGGTACCGGGACAGGGGCTTACGAGCAGTACTTC. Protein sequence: CAISGTGTGAYEQYF.

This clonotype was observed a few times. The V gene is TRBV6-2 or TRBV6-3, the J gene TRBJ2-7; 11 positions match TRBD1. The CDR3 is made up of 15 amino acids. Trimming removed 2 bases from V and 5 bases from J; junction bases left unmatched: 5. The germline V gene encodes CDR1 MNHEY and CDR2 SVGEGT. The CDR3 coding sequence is TGTGCCAGCAGTTACGGGGGACAGGGGGTCCACGAGCAGTACTTC. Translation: CASSYGGQGVHEQYF.

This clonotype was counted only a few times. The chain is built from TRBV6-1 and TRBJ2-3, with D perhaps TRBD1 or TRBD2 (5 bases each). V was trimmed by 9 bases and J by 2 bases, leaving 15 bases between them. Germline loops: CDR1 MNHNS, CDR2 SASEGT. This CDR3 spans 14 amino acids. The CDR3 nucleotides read TGTGCCAGTTTTAGGTGGGGACCCACAGATACGCAGTATTTT. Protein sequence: CASFRWGPTDTQYF.

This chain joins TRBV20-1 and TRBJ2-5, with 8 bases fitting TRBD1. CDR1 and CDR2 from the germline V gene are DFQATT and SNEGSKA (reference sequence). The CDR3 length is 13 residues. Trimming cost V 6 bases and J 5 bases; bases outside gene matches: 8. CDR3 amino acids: CSAKRTGLETQYF. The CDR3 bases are TGCAGTGCCAAGAGGACAGGGTTGGAGACCCAGTACTTC.

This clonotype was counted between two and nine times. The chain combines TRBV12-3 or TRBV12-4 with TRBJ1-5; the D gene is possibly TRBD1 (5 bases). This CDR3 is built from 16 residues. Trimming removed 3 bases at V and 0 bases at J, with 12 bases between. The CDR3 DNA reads TGTGCCAGCAGTTTCCGGGGGGGAGTTAGCAATCAGCCCCAGCATTTT. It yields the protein CASSFRGGVSNQPQHF.

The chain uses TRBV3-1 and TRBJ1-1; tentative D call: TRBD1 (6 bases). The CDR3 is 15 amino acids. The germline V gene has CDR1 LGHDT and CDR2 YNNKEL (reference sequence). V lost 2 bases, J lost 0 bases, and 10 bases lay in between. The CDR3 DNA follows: TGTGCCAGCAGCCAATTTCAGGGGATGAACACTGAAGCTTTCTTT. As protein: CASSQFQGMNTEAFF.

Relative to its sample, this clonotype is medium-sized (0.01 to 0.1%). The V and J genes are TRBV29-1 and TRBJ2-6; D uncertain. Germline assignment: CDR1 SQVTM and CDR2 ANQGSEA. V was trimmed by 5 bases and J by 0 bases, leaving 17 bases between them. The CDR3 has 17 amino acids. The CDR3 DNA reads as TGCAGCGTTTGGCTTGGCGGCGCGGCCTCTGGGGCCAACGTCCTGACTTTC. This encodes CSVWLGGAASGANVLTF.

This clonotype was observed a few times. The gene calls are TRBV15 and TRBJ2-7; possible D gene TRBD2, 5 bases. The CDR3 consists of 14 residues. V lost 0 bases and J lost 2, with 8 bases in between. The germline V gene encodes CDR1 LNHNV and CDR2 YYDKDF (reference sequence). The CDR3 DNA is TGTGCCACCAGCAGAGATGTCGGGACCTACGAGCAGTACTTC. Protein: CATSRDVGTYEQYF.

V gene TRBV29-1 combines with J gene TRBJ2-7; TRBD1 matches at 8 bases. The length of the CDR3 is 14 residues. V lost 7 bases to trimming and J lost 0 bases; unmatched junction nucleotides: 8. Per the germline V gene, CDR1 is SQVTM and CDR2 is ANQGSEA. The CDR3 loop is CSARGQAPSYEQYF. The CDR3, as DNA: TGCAGCGCAAGGGGACAGGCACCCTCCTACGAGCAGTACTTC.

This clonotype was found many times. CDR3 sequence (DNA): TGTGCCAGCACTCCCCCGGCTAGCGGGAGGCTCCACTACGAGCAGTACTTC. Translation gives CASTPPASGRLHYEQYF. The chain combines TRBV28 with TRBJ2-7; 11 bases fit TRBD2. CDR1 is MDHEN, CDR2 SYDVKM, per germline. There are 17 residues in the CDR3. Losses at the gene ends were 7 bases for V and 3 bases for J; bases not matched to a gene: 14. The full variable domain, in which reference TRBV28 and TRBJ2-7 provide the parts outside the CDR3, is DVKVTQSSRYLVKRTGEKVFLECVQDMDHENMFWYRQDPGLGLRLIYFSYDVKMKEKGDIPEGYSVSREKKERFSLILESASTNQTSMYLCASTPPASGRLHYEQYFGPGTRLTVT.

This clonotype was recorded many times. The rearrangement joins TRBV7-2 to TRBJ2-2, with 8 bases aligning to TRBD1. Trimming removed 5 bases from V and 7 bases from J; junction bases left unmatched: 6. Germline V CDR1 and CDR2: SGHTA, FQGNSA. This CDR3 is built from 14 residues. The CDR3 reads CASSIQGGSGELFF. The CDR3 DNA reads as TGTGCCAGCAGCATACAGGGGGGTAGCGGGGAGCTGTTTTTT.

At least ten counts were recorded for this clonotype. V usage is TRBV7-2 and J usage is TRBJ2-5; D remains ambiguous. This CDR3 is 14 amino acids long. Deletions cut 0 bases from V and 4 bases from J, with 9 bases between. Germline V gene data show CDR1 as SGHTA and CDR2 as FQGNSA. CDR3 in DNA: TGTGCCAGCAGCTTAGCGGAGCAGCGAGAGACCCAGTACTTC. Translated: CASSLAEQRETQYF. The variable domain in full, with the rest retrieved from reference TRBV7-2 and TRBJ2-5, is GAGVSQSPSNKVTEKGKDVELRCDPISGHTALYWYRQSLGQGLEFLIYFQGNSAPDKSGLPSDRFSAERTGGSVSTLTIQRTQQEDSAVYLCASSLAEQRETQYFGPGTRLLVL.

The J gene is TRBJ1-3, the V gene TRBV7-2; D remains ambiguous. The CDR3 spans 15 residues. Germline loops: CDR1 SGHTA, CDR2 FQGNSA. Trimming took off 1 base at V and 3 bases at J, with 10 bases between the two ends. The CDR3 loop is CASSLEIRSGNTIYF. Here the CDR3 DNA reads TGTGCCAGCAGCTTAGAGATCCGGAGTGGAAACACCATATATTTT.

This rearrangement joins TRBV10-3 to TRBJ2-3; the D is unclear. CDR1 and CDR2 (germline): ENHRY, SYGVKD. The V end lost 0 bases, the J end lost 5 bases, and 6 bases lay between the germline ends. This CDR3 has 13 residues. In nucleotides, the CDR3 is TGTGCCATCAGTGAGTCTACGGGAGATACGCAGTATTTT. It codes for CAISESTGDTQYF.

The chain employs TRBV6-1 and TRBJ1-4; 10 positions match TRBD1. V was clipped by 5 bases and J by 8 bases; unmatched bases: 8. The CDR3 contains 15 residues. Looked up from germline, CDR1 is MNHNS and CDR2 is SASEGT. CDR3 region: CASSPPGQGLEKLFF. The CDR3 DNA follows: TGTGCCAGCAGTCCTCCGGGACAGGGGCTCGAAAAACTGTTTTTT.

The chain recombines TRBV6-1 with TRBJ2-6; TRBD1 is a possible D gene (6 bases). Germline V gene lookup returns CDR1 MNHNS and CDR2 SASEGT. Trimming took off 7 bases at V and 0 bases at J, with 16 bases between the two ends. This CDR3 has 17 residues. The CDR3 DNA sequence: TGTGCCAGCACCAGGACAGCTTCCCTCTCTGGGGCCAACGTCCTGACTTTC. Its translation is CASTRTASLSGANVLTF.

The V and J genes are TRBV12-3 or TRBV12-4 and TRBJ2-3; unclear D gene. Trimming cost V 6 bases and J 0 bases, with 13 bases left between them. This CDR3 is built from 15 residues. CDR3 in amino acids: CASRASRTSTDTQYF. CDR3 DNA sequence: TGTGCCAGCAGAGCGTCGCGAACCAGCACAGATACGCAGTATTTT.

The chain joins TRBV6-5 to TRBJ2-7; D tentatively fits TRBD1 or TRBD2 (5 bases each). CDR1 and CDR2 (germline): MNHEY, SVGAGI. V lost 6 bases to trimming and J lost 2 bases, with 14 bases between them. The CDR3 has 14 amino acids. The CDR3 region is CASRYGTVAYEQYF. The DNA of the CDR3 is TGTGCCAGCAGATATGGGACCGTCGCCTACGAGCAGTACTTC.